A selection of T cell receptor beta chains follows, all from one sample in a study of blood T cell repertoires in COVID-19. TCRdb's table, derived via immunoSEQ multiplex PCR, lists solely in-frame clones and lacks some. This table has about 70,000 clones, around 88% appearing once. The source material was peripheral blood. The source is a human donor in a cohort sampled during active COVID-19. Each CDR3 is given with its conserved first and last residue. Each record gives: CDR3 DNA, CDR3 protein, J gene, V gene, clone size, D gene. D genes are given only for firm matches. Only some rows state a clone size, as once, few, many or a class for expanded clones.

TGCGCCAGCAGCCAACAGAACTATGGCTACACCTTC | CASSQQNYGYTF | TRBJ1-2 | TRBV4-1 | few | NA
TGTGCCATCAGTGCGACGAAAGCGGGGGTCGGCGTCAATGAGCAGTTCTTC | CAISATKAGVGVNEQFF | TRBJ2-1 | TRBV10-3 | few | TRBD2
TGCGCCAGCAGCTTGCGGGGGGATGAAAAACTGTTTTTT | CASSLRGDEKLFF | TRBJ1-4 | TRBV5-1 | NA | NA
TGTGCCAGCAGCACCGGGGGGCCTACGGTGCTGTTTTTT | CASSTGGPTVLFF | TRBJ2-2 | TRBV7-2 | NA | NA
TGTGCCAGCAGTCTGACAGGGCTCTATGGCTACACCTTC | CASSLTGLYGYTF | TRBJ1-2 | TRBV2 | NA | TRBD1
TGTGCCAGCAGTGATCACGCAGGCTACGAGCAGTACTTC | CASSDHAGYEQYF | TRBJ2-7 | TRBV25-1 | NA | NA
TGCAGCGCCGGGACAGGGTCTGAAAAACTGTTTTTT | CSAGTGSEKLFF | TRBJ1-4 | TRBV29-1 | NA | TRBD1
TGTGCCAGCTCACCAGGGACAGGGTTCGTCGAGCAGTACTTC | CASSPGTGFVEQYF | TRBJ2-7 | TRBV18 | few | TRBD1
TGTGCCTGGAGTCAGGAAGCGGGAGTAGCTTTCTTT | CAWSQEAGVAFF | TRBJ1-1 | TRBV30 | NA | NA
TGTGCCAGCAGCTTGGTTGCGGGGGGCGGAGAGACCCAGTACTTC | CASSLVAGGGETQYF | TRBJ2-5 | TRBV11-2 | NA | TRBD2
TGTGCCAGCAGCCCCAGGGTCTCTGGGGCCAACGTCCTGACTTTC | CASSPRVSGANVLTF | TRBJ2-6 | TRBV7-9 | few | NA
TGTGCCTGGAGTGGGTGGGCAGGGCCCACAGATACGCAGTATTTT | CAWSGWAGPTDTQYF | TRBJ2-3 | TRBV30 | NA | NA
TGCGCCAGCAGCCCCCGGGACAGGGAGACTGAAGCTTTCTTT | CASSPRDRETEAFF | TRBJ1-1 | TRBV4-1 | many | TRBD1
TGTGCCAGCAGCCCGGGACAGGGGGTAGGAGGCTACACCTTC | CASSPGQGVGGYTF | TRBJ1-2 | TRBV5-4 | NA | TRBD1
TGTGCCAGCAGCTTATCCGGACACGCCAGCTACACCTTC | CASSLSGHASYTF | TRBJ1-2 | TRBV13 | once | NA
TGTGCCAGCTCACCACAGGGGCCAGGAAGTGTGCAGTACTTC | CASSPQGPGSVQYF | TRBJ2-7 | TRBV18 | NA | NA
TGTGCCAGCAGCTTGTTTACAGGGAGCTCTGGAAACACCATATATTTT | CASSLFTGSSGNTIYF | TRBJ1-3 | TRBV5-4 | NA | NA
TGTGCCAGCAGCACCGAGCTCGGCTACGAGCAGTACTTC | CASSTELGYEQYF | TRBJ2-7 | TRBV5-4 | NA | NA
TGTGCCAGCAAGTCCCCTTCGGGACAGGCCCACGATGGCTACACCTTC | CASKSPSGQAHDGYTF | TRBJ1-2 | TRBV6-6 | NA | TRBD1
TGCGCCAGCAGCCAAGTAGTGGGGCTATTCGCCCAGTACTTC | CASSQVVGLFAQYF | TRBJ2-5 | TRBV4-3 | NA | NA
TGTGCCAGCAGCCCCCCCTTGGGGAGCACCGGCGAGCAGTACTTC | CASSPPLGSTGEQYF | TRBJ2-7 | TRBV11-2 | NA | NA
TGTGCCAGCAGCGCCAGACTAGCGGGGTCCACAGATACGCAGTATTTT | CASSARLAGSTDTQYF | TRBJ2-3 | TRBV9 | few | TRBD2
TGTGCCAGCAGCCCAGGTGCCCTTACAGATACGCAGTATTTT | CASSPGALTDTQYF | TRBJ2-3 | TRBV11-1 | NA | NA
TGTGCCAGCACCTACAGGGGTCATACGCGGGGGGGGCCCTACAATGAGCAGTTCTTC | CASTYRGHTRGGPYNEQFF | TRBJ2-1 | TRBV6-6 | many | TRBD2
TGTGCCATCAGTGAGTCGACAGGGGGCGCGGAAAAACTGTTTTTT | CAISESTGGAEKLFF | TRBJ1-4 | TRBV10-3 | NA | TRBD1
TGTGCCAGCAGCTTAGGGACAGGGGGGGATCAGCCCCAGCATTTT | CASSLGTGGDQPQHF | TRBJ1-5 | TRBV7-2 | NA | TRBD1
TGTGCCAGCAGCCACACAGGGGAAGGCTATGGCTACACCTTC | CASSHTGEGYGYTF | TRBJ1-2 | TRBV3-1/TRBV3-2 | NA | TRBD1
TGTGCCAGCAGTGAAAGACAGGGGGGTACCCAAGAGACCCAGTACTTC | CASSERQGGTQETQYF | TRBJ2-5 | TRBV6-1 | NA | TRBD1